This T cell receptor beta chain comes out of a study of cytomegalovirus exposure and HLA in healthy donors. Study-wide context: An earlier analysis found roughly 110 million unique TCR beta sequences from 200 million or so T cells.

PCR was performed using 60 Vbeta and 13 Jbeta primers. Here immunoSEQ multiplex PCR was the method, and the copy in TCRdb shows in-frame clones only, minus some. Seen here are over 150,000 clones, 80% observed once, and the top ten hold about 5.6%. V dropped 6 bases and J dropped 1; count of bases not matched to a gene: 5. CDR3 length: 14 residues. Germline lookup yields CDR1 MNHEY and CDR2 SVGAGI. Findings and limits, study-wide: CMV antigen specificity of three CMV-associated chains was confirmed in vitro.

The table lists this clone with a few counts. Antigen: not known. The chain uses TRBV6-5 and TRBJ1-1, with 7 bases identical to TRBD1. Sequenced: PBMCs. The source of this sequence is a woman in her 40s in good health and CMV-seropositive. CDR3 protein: CASRDRAKNTEAFF. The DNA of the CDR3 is TGTGCCAGCAGAGACAGGGCGAAGAACACTGAAGCTTTCTTT.